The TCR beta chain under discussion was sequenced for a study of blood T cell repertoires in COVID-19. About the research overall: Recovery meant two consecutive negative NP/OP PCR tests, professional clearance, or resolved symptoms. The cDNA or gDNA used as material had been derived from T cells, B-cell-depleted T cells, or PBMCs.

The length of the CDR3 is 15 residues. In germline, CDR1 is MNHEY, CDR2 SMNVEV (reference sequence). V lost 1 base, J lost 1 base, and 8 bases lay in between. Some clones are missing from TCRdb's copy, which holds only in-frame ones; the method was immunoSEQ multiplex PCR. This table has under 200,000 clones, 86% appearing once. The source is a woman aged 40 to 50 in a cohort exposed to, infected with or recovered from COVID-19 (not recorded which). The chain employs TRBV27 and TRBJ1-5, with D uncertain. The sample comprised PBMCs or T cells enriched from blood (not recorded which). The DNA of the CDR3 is TGTGCCAGCAGTTTATTGGGTAGCAGCAATCAGCCCCAGCATTTT. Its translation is CASSLLGSSNQPQHF.